The TCR beta chain described here comes from a study of OX40 agonist ivuxolimab in advanced cancers. The study, taken as a whole, reports: Among expanded peripheral T cells, antigen specificity went undetermined.

Libraries were prepared by immunoSEQ multiplex PCR; TCRdb keeps only in-frame clonotypes and omits some of them. In the table there are roughly 90,000 clones, approximately 91% of which are singletons. It was autoimmune disease history or systemic immunosuppression that excluded patients. From germline, CDR1 is MNHNS and CDR2 SASEGT. This CDR3 has 13 residues. The junction had 6 bases not matched to a gene; V was cut back by 7 bases and J by 3 bases. Comments on this clone: Its target is unknown.

This material consisted of CD4+ or CD8+ T cells sorted from blood, taken in a trial of the OX40 agonist ivuxolimab. The chain employs TRBV6-1 and TRBJ2-7; TRBD1 aligns across 7 bases. This TCR came from an adult with an advanced solid tumor such as melanoma, head and neck, liver or kidney cancer. CDR3 sequence (DNA): TGTGCCAGCATCAAAACAGGGGACTACGAGCAGTACTTC. Translated, it gives CASIKTGDYEQYF.